Each of the 31 T cell receptor beta chains below was sequenced from the same sample in a study of blood T cell repertoires in COVID-19 (dated by TCRdb to 2020 to 2022). Library construction relied on the immunoSEQ multiplex PCR assay. Entries here come from immuneACCESS through TCRdb and include only in-frame sequences with V and J called. Some clones fail to appear in such tables; in the studies checked, an unresolved V gene covers under half of the shortfall, and the cause of the remainder is unknown. The sample has roughly 380,000 clones on record, roughly 80% of them singletons. The ten most abundant clones make up over 0.95% of the sample. Material: peripheral blood. All receptors derive from a human donor with acute or convalescent COVID-19. The donor label of this sample is uncertain.

This chain connects TRBV7-2 to TRBJ2-1; TRBD1 matches 8 bases. The CDR3 runs 15 residues. CDR1 is SGHTA and CDR2 is FQGNSA in the germline V gene. Trimming cost V 2 bases and J 9 bases; bases outside gene matches: 9. CDR3 region: CASSLHRPTGGEQFF. The CDR3 nucleotides are TGTGCCAGCAGCTTACACCGACCCACAGGGGGTGAGCAGTTCTTC.

This clone appeared once. The chain uses TRBV7-2 and TRBJ1-5; TRBD1 is a possible D gene (6 bases). CDR3 length: 16 amino acids. V was clipped by 0 bases and J by 1 base, with 10 bases between them. Germline assignment: CDR1 SGHTA and CDR2 FQGNSA. CDR3 in amino acids: CASSLAGQISNQPQHF. For the CDR3, the DNA is TGTGCCAGCAGCTTAGCAGGACAGATCAGCAATCAGCCCCAGCATTTT.

At least ten counts were recorded for this clone. This chain links TRBV5-6 with TRBJ1-1; D is perhaps TRBD1 (5 bases). Germline V gene sequence: CDR1 SGHDT, CDR2 YYEEEE. CDR3 length: 17 amino acids. V lost 3 bases, J lost 0 bases, and 18 bases lay in between. CDR3 DNA: TGTGCCAGCAGCTCCTCGTTATACAGGCCATTGAACACTGAAGCTTTCTTT. It encodes CASSSSLYRPLNTEAFF.

This clone has only a few counts. The genes are TRBV21-1 and TRBJ1-6; the table's D call of TRBD1 was not tested on the DNA. TRBV21-1 is described as a pseudogene. The CDR3 contains 15 residues. CDR3 bases: TGTGCCAGCAGCAAATTTCTCAGGGTCCAATCACCCCTCCACTTT. Amino acid sequence: CASSKFLRVQSPLHF.

J is TRBJ2-1 and V is TRBV24-1; TRBD1 matches 8 bases. Germline loops: CDR1 KGHDR, CDR2 SFDVKD. This CDR3 has 14 amino acids. J gave up 10 bases and V 4 bases, and 8 bases lay outside the gene matches. The CDR3: CATSDRQGTGEQFF. The CDR3 coding sequence is TGTGCCACCAGTGACAGACAGGGGACGGGGGAGCAGTTCTTC.

The J gene is TRBJ1-6, the V gene TRBV5-6; D is possibly TRBD1 (6 bases). The germline V gene encodes CDR1 SGHDT and CDR2 YYEEEE. V lost 0 bases and J lost 5, with 12 bases in between. The CDR3 sequence is 16 residues long. The CDR3: CASSLDRVNNNSPLHF. The CDR3 region has the DNA TGTGCCAGCAGCTTGGACAGGGTGAACAATAATTCACCCCTCCACTTT.

This clone was found once. The V call is TRBV14, the J call TRBJ1-2; the D is unclear. CDR1 and CDR2 (germline): SGHDN, FVKESK. The length of the CDR3 is 14 residues. The V gene lost 1 base and the J gene lost 8 bases, with 14 bases spanning the gap. In DNA, the CDR3 is TGTGCCAGCAGCCAAGGCGTGATAGGGAGCGGCTACACCTTC. This encodes CASSQGVIGSGYTF.

The rearrangement uses TRBV9 and TRBJ1-5; D not certain. V was clipped by 0 bases and J by 0 bases, with 7 bases between them. In germline, CDR1 is SGDLS, CDR2 YYNGEE. This CDR3 is built from 15 residues. This CDR3 is CASSVEANSNQPQHF. The CDR3 region has the DNA TGTGCCAGCAGCGTAGAAGCAAATAGCAATCAGCCCCAGCATTTT. The whole variable domain, remainder taken from reference TRBV9 and TRBJ1-5, is DSGVTQTPKHLITATGQRVTLRCSPRSGDLSVYWYQQSLDQGLQFLIQYYNGEERAKGNILERFSAQQFPDLHSELNLSSLELGDSALYFCASSVEANSNQPQHFGDGTRLSIL.

The chain links TRBV19 to TRBJ1-2; possibly TRBD1 for D (5 bases). This CDR3 contains 13 residues. Germline V CDR1 and CDR2: LNHDA, SQIVND (reference sequence). V was cut by 5 bases and J by 2 bases, with 9 bases left in between. The CDR3 protein is CASSAGRNYGYTF. CDR3 bases: TGTGCCAGTAGTGCAGGGCGGAACTATGGCTACACCTTC. Combining the CDR3 with reference TRBV19 and TRBJ1-2 gives the whole variable domain DGGITQSPKYLFRKEGQNVTLSCEQNLNHDAMYWYRQDPGQGLRLIYYSQIVNDFQKGDIAEGYSVSREKKESFPLTVTSAQKNPTAFYLCASSAGRNYGYTFGSGTRLTVV.

V and J are TRBV4-1 and TRBJ2-1, with 10 bases lining up with TRBD2. The CDR3 length is 16 residues. The ends lost 3 bases at V and 3 bases at J; junction bases unmatched: 5. The germline V gene has CDR1 MGHRA and CDR2 YSYEKL. CDR3 nucleotide sequence: TGCGCCAGCAGCCAGGTAGCGGGAGGTCTCTACAATGAGCAGTTCTTC. The encoded protein is CASSQVAGGLYNEQFF.

The chain employs TRBV28 and TRBJ1-4, with D possibly TRBD1 on 6 matching bases. The V gene's germline CDR1 is MDHEN and CDR2 SYDVKM. This CDR3 spans 15 amino acids. Trimming took 4 bases from V and 7 from J, leaving 16 bases between them. The chain's CDR3 is CASSSPPGAIEKLFF. CDR3 nucleotides: TGTGCCAGCAGTTCCCCCCCAGGGGCGATTGAAAAACTGTTTTTT. The variable domain in full, completed from reference TRBV28 and TRBJ1-4, reads DVKVTQSSRYLVKRTGEKVFLECVQDMDHENMFWYRQDPGLGLRLIYFSYDVKMKEKGDIPEGYSVSREKKERFSLILESASTNQTSMYLCASSSPPGAIEKLFFGSGTQLSVL.

About this clone: The same CDR3 is also encoded by other DNA sequences in this sample. The CDR3 nucleotides are TGTGCCAGCAGCTTAAGCGGGACAGGGACCTACGAGCAGTACTTC. It codes for CASSLSGTGTYEQYF. V gene TRBV7-9 combines with J gene TRBJ2-7; TRBD1 matches 9 bases. The CDR3 covers 15 residues. The ends lost 2 bases at V and 2 bases at J; junction bases unmatched: 4. CDR1 and CDR2 from the germline V gene are SEHNR and FQNEAQ (reference sequence).

This chain connects TRBV28 to TRBJ1-6; TRBD1 agrees at 8 bases. Germline V CDR1 and CDR2: MDHEN, SYDVKM. Unmatched junction bases numbered 14, after V lost 6 bases and J lost 10 bases. The CDR3 is made up of 16 amino acids. The CDR3 here is CASSYGRGRPGSPLHF. In DNA form, the CDR3 reads TGTGCCAGCAGCTATGGCAGGGGGCGACCGGGGTCACCCCTCCACTTT.

The CDR3 nucleotides are TGTGCCAGCAGCTTTGCCCGGACGGGAAACACTGAAGCTTTCTTT. This codes for CASSFARTGNTEAFF. The V and J genes are TRBV11-2 and TRBJ1-1; unclear D gene. V was trimmed by 3 bases and J by 2 bases, leaving 13 bases between them. The CDR3 spans 15 residues. Germline lookup yields CDR1 SGHAT and CDR2 FQNNGV. Looking up the rest from reference TRBV11-2 and TRBJ1-1 gives the full variable domain: EAGVAQSPRYKIIEKRQSVAFWCNPISGHATLYWYQQILGQGPKLLIQFQNNGVVDDSQLPKDRFSAERLKGVDSTLKIQPAKLEDSAVYLCASSFARTGNTEAFFGQGTRLTVV.

This clone occurred once. The chain combines TRBV19 with TRBJ1-6, with D maybe TRBD1 (6 bases). V was trimmed by 7 bases and J by 10 bases, leaving 14 bases between them. The germline V gene encodes CDR1 LNHDA and CDR2 SQIVND (reference sequence). The CDR3 spans 13 residues. The chain's CDR3 is CASKLGAPSPLHF. The CDR3 DNA sequence: TGTGCCAGTAAGCTGGGGGCCCCCTCACCCCTCCACTTT.

The chain uses TRBV7-6 and TRBJ2-7, with a weak D call TRBD2 (5 bases). The CDR3 is 14 amino acids. The V end lost 0 bases, the J end lost 4 bases, and 10 bases lay between the germline ends. The V gene's germline CDR1 is SGHVS and CDR2 FNYEAQ. This CDR3 is CASSLADGVYEQYF. CDR3 DNA: TGTGCCAGCAGCTTAGCGGACGGGGTTTACGAGCAGTACTTC.

The J gene is TRBJ2-1, the V gene TRBV14, with D possibly TRBD2 on 6 matching bases. Trimming cost V 1 base and J 9 bases, with 13 bases left between them. Germline V CDR1 and CDR2: SGHDN, FVKESK. The CDR3 sequence is 14 residues long. The CDR3 protein is CASSQVTGVGEQFF. In nucleotides, the CDR3 is TGTGCCAGCAGCCAAGTAACGGGAGTTGGTGAGCAGTTCTTC.

V usage is TRBV14 and J usage is TRBJ2-1, with TRBD2 matching over 10 bases. Germline lookup yields CDR1 SGHDN and CDR2 FVKESK. The V gene end was trimmed by 4 bases and the J gene end by 1 base; junction bases not matched to a gene: 16. The CDR3 is 20 amino acids. In DNA form, the CDR3 reads TGTGCCAGCAGCCCCCTCCGAGGGAGCGGGAGGGCCAGTTCCTACAATGAGCAGTTCTTC. Translated, it gives CASSPLRGSGRASSYNEQFF.

The chain uses TRBV5-8 and TRBJ1-2; 7 bases map to TRBD1. Germline V lookup: CDR1 SGHTS, CDR2 YDEGEE. V dropped 9 bases and J dropped 3; count of bases not matched to a gene: 8. The CDR3 totals 13 residues. In DNA, the CDR3 is TGTGCCACCCGTAGGGGGCCTGACTATGGCTACACCTTC. Protein sequence: CATRRGPDYGYTF.

Turning to this clone: Given a much more abundant clone one base away, this may be a read error. This sample also contains other DNA sequences that code for the same CDR3. The chain recombines TRBV7-9 with TRBJ1-3, with no clear D. The V and J ends lost 3 bases and 0 bases respectively, with 6 bases between them. The CDR3 spans 14 residues. Looked up from germline, CDR1 is SEHNR and CDR2 is FQNEAQ (reference sequence). The CDR3 coding sequence is TGTGCCAGCAGCTTGGGAGGCTCTGGAAACACCATATATTTT. Its translation is CASSLGGSGNTIYF.

This clone was seen just once. This chain joins TRBV9 and TRBJ2-1, with D tentatively TRBD2 (6 bases). The CDR3 consists of 15 residues. The germline CDR1 and CDR2 sequences are SGDLS and YYNGEE. Trimming shortened V by 6 bases and J by 3 bases, and 16 bases separated the two germline ends. As DNA, the CDR3 is TGTGCCAGCACGTCCTCGGGAGACCTCTACAATGAGCAGTTCTTC. Its protein is CASTSSGDLYNEQFF.

The gene calls are TRBV9 and TRBJ2-4, with 8 positions matching TRBD1. Per the germline V gene, CDR1 is SGDLS and CDR2 is YYNGEE. Trimming cost V 4 bases and J 3 bases; bases outside gene matches: 3. This CDR3 is built from 14 residues. This chain's CDR3 is CASSRTGGKNIQYF. CDR3 DNA sequence: TGTGCCAGCAGCCGTACAGGGGGCAAAAACATTCAGTACTTC.

The rearrangement links TRBV27 to TRBJ1-5; tentative D call: TRBD1 (5 bases). Deletions cut 3 bases from V and 0 bases from J, with 21 bases between. The germline V gene has CDR1 MNHEY and CDR2 SMNVEV (reference sequence). The length of the CDR3 is 19 residues. The CDR3 DNA sequence: TGTGCCAGCAGTTTGGCGTACTCACAGGTGGGATTTAGCAATCAGCCCCAGCATTTT. Translated, it gives CASSLAYSQVGFSNQPQHF.

This clone was seen a single time. The chain uses TRBV28 and TRBJ2-1; 14 bases match TRBD2. Germline assignment: CDR1 MDHEN and CDR2 SYDVKM. V gave up 8 bases and J gave up 3 bases; unmatched junction bases: 12. CDR3 length: 18 residues. This CDR3 is CASHSTSGTSGGYNEQFF. The CDR3 nucleotides read TGTGCCAGCCATTCAACTTCCGGGACTAGCGGGGGCTACAATGAGCAGTTCTTC.

This chain links TRBV7-9 with TRBJ2-3, with 12 nucleotides matching TRBD2. Germline V gene sequence: CDR1 SEHNR, CDR2 FQNEAQ (reference sequence). The CDR3 runs to 17 residues. V lost 5 bases to trimming and J lost 0 bases; unmatched junction nucleotides: 6. The CDR3 is CASSKLAGGPSTDTQYF. In nucleotides, the CDR3 is TGTGCCAGCAGCAAACTAGCGGGGGGCCCTAGCACAGATACGCAGTATTTT.

This chain links TRBV12-5 with TRBJ2-1; 9 bases align to TRBD2. Trimming removed 5 bases from V and 2 bases from J; junction bases left unmatched: 4. CDR1 is LGHNT and CDR2 is FRNRAP in the germline V gene. The CDR3 contains 15 residues. The CDR3 protein is CASGIGLAPYNEQFF. The CDR3 DNA reads as TGTGCTAGTGGTATCGGACTAGCGCCCTACAATGAGCAGTTCTTC.

This chain connects TRBV7-9 to TRBJ2-5, with unresolved D. Deletions cut 3 bases from V and 5 bases from J, with 7 bases between. The CDR3 extends over 12 amino acids. Germline CDR1 and CDR2: SEHNR and FQNEAQ (reference sequence). The CDR3 loop reads CASSFGSETQYF. In DNA form, the CDR3 reads TGTGCCAGCAGCTTCGGGTCGGAGACCCAGTACTTC.

The J gene is TRBJ2-5, the V gene TRBV3-1 (or the pseudogene TRBV3-2); 10 bases agree with TRBD2. There are 16 residues in the CDR3. Germline-derived CDR1 and CDR2 are LGHDT and YNNKEL (reference sequence). V shed 2 bases, J shed 4 bases, and the junction held 7 bases outside the gene matches. The CDR3 here is CASSQSSAGGSETQYF. The CDR3 coding sequence is TGTGCCAGCAGCCAATCTTCAGCGGGGGGGTCAGAGACCCAGTACTTC.

This clone was picked up one time. The rearrangement joins TRBV15 to TRBJ1-1; no firm D call. Deletions cut 5 bases from V and 1 base from J, with 8 bases between. The CDR3 loop spans 13 amino acids. In germline, CDR1 is LNHNV, CDR2 YYDKDF (reference sequence). The CDR3, as DNA: TGTGCCACCAGCCGCCGGGGGAACACTGAAGCTTTCTTT. It is translated as CATSRRGNTEAFF.

The chain uses TRBV27 and TRBJ2-7; weak D call: TRBD1 (5 bases). CDR1 and CDR2 from the germline V gene are MNHEY and SMNVEV (reference sequence). This CDR3 has 13 residues. The V end was cut by 5 bases, the J end by 5 bases, with 13 bases between. CDR3 protein: CASSPYRNHEQYF. The CDR3, as DNA: TGTGCCAGCAGTCCCTACAGGAACCACGAGCAGTACTTC.

The genes are TRBV4-1 and TRBJ2-1; D is unclear. V was shortened by 3 bases and J by 8 bases, with 11 bases between the two germline ends. Germline V gene data show CDR1 as MGHRA and CDR2 as YSYEKL. The CDR3 runs to 13 residues. For the CDR3, the DNA is TGCGCCAGCAGCCATTCTCCGAGCCATGAGCAGTTCTTC. This encodes CASSHSPSHEQFF.